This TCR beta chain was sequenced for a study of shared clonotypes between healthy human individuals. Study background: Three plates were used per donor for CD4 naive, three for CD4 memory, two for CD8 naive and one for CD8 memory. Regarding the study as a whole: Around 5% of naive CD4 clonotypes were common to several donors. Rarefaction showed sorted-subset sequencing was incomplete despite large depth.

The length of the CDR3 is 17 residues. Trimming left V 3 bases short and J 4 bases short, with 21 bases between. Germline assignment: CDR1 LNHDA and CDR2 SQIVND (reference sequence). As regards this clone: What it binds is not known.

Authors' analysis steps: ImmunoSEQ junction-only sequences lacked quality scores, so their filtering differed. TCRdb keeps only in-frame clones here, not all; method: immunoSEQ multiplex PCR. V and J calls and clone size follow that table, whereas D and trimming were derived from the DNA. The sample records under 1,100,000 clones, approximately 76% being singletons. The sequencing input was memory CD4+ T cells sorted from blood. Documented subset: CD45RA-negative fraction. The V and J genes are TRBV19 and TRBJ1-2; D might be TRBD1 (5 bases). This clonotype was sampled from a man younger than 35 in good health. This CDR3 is CASSIPTGTPAGYGYTF. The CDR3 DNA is TGTGCCAGTAGTATCCCCACCGGGACGCCTGCGGGCTATGGCTACACCTTC.